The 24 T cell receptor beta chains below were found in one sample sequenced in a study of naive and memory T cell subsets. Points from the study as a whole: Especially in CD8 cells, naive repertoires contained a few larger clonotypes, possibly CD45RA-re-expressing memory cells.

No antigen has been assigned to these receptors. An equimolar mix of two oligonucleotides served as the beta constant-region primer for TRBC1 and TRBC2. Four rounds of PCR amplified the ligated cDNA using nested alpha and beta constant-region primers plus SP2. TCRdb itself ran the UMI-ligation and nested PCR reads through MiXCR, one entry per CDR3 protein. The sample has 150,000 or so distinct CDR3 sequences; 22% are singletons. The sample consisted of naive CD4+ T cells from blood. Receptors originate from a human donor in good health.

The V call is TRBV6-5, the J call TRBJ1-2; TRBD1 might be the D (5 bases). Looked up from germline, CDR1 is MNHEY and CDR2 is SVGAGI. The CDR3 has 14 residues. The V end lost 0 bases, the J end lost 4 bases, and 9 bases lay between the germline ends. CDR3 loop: CASSYSQGTYGYTF. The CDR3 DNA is TGTGCCAGCAGTTACTCGCAGGGAACCTATGGCTACACCTTC.

The CDR3 DNA sequence: TGTGCCAGCAGTTTGAGGACTAGCGGGAGCCTTAATGAGCAGTTCTTC. Translated, it gives CASSLRTSGSLNEQFF. The chain uses TRBV12-3 or TRBV12-4 and TRBJ2-1; TRBD2 agrees at 13 bases. V was pared by 3 bases and J by 7 bases, with 6 bases of the junction left unmatched. This CDR3 region has 16 residues.

The CDR3 DNA sequence: TGTGCCAGCAGTGTGACCGGGATTGGTGAGCAGTACTTC. Its translation is CASSVTGIGEQYF. The chain recombines TRBV12-3 or TRBV12-4 with TRBJ2-7, with D possibly being TRBD2 (5 bases). The CDR3 is made up of 13 amino acids. V was cut by 5 bases and J by 7 bases, with 15 bases left in between.

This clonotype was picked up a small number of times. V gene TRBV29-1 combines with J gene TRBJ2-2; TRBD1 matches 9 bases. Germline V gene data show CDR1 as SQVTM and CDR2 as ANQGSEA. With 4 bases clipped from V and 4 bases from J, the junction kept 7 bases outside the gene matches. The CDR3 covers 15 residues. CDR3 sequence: CSVVWKTGGTGELFF. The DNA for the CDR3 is TGCAGCGTTGTCTGGAAGACAGGGGGCACCGGGGAGCTGTTTTTT.

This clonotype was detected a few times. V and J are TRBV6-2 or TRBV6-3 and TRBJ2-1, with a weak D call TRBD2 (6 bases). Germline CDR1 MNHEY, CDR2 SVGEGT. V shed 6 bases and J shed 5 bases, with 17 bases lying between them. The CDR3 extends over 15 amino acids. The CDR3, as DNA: TGTGCCAGCAGACCTTTCCCGGACTACAACAATGAGCAGTTCTTC. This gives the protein CASRPFPDYNNEQFF.

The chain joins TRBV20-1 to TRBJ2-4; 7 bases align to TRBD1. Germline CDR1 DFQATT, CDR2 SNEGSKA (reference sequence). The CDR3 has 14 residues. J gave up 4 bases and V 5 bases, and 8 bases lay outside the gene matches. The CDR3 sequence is CSAVRDSNKNIQYF. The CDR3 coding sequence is TGCAGTGCTGTCCGGGACAGCAATAAAAACATTCAGTACTTC.

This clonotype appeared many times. CDR3 coding DNA: TGTGCCAGCAGCCTTGAGACGGCCAAAAACATTCAGTACTTC. Its translation is CASSLETAKNIQYF. This chain links TRBV12-3 or TRBV12-4 with TRBJ2-4; D is ambiguous. The CDR3 covers 14 residues. The V end lost 6 bases, the J end lost 1 base, and 10 bases lay between the germline ends.

The CDR3 region is CASSLSTSGSSYEQYF. The CDR3 region has the DNA TGTGCCAGCAGCTTATCGACTAGCGGCAGCTCCTACGAGCAGTACTTC. V usage is TRBV7-2 and J usage is TRBJ2-7; 9 nucleotides agree with TRBD2. Trimming at V came to 2 bases and at J to 0 bases, leaving 5 bases not matched to a gene. Germline CDR1 is SGHTA and CDR2 is FQGNSA. This CDR3 spans 16 amino acids.

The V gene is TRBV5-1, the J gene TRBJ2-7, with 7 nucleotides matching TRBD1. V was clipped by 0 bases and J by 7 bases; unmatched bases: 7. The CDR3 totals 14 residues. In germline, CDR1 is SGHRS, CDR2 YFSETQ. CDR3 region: CASSLGTGGKEQYF. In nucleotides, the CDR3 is TGCGCCAGCAGCTTGGGGACAGGAGGTAAGGAGCAGTACTTC.

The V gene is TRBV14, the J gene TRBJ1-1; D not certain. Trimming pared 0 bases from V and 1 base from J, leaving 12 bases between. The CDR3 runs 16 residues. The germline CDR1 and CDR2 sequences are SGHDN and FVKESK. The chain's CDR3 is CASSQELAVGNTEAFF. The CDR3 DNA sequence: TGTGCCAGCAGCCAAGAATTGGCAGTTGGGAACACTGAAGCTTTCTTT.

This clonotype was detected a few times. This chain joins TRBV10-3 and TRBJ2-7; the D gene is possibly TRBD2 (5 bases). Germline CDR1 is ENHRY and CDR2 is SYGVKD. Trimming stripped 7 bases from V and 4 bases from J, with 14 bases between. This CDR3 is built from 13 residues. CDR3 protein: CAIKPGSAYEQYF. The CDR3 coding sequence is TGTGCCATCAAGCCGGGGTCAGCGTACGAGCAGTACTTC.

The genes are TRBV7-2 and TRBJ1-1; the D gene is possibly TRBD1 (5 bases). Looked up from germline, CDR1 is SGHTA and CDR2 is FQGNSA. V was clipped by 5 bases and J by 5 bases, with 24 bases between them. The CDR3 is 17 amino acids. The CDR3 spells CASSKDRGPWSGTEAFF. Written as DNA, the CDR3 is TGTGCCAGCAGCAAGGACCGGGGCCCTTGGTCGGGTACTGAAGCTTTCTTT.

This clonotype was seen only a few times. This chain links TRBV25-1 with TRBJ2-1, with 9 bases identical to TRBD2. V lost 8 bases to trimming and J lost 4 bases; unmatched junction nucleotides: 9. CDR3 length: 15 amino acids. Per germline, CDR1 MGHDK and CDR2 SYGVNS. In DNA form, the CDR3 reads TGTGCCAGCCCCGAGGGCAGCGGGAGGTACAATGAGCAGTTCTTC. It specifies CASPEGSGRYNEQFF.

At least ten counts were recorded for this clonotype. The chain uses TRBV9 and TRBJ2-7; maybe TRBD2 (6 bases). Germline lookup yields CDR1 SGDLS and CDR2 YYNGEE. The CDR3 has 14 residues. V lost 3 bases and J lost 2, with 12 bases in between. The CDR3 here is CASSATSNAYEQYF. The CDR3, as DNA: TGTGCCAGCAGCGCAACTAGCAACGCCTACGAGCAGTACTTC.

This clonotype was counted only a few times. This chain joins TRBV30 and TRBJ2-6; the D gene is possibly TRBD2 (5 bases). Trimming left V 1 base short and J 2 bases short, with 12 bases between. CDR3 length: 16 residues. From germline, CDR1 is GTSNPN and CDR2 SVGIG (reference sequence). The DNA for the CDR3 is TGTGCCTGGAGTGGTAAGGGAGCTCCTGGGGCCAACGTCCTGACTTTC. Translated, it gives CAWSGKGAPGANVLTF. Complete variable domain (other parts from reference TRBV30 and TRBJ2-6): SQTIHQWPATLVQPVGSPLSLECTVEGTSNPNLYWYRQAAGRGLQLLFYSVGIGQISSEVPQNLSASRPQDRQFILSSKKLLLSDSGFYLCAWSGKGAPGANVLTFGAGSRLTVL.

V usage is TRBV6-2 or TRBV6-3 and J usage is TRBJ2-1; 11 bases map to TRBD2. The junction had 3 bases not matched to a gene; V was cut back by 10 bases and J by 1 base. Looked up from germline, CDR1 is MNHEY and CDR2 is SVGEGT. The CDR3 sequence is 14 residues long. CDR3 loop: CAILAGASYNEQFF. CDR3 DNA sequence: TGTGCCATACTAGCGGGAGCGTCCTACAATGAGCAGTTCTTC.

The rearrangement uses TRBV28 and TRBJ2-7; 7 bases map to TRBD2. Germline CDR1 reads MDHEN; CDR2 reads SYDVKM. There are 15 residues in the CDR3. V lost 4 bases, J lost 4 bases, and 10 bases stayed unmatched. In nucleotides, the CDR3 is TGTGCCAGCAGTTCCTCGGCGGGAGTTCGGTACGAGCAGTACTTC. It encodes CASSSSAGVRYEQYF.

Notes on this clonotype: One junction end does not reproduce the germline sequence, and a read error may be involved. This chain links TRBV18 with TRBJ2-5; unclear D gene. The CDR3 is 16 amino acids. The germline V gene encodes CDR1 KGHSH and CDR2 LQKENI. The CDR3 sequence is CASSPLSSPTEETRYF. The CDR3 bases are TGTGCCAGCTCACCACTCTCTTCCCCAACCGAGGAGACCCGGTACTTC.

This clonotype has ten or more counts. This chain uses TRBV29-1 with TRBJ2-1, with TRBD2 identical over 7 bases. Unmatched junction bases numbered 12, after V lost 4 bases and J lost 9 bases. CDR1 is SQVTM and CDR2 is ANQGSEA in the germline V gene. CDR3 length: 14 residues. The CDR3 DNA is TGCAGCGTTGTACTCGCGGGAGTGATGGGTGAGCAGTTCTTC. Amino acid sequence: CSVVLAGVMGEQFF.

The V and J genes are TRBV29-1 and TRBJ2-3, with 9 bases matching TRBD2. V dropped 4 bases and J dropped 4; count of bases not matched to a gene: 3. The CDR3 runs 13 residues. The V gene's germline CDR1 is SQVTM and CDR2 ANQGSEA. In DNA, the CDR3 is TGCAGCGTTGTTAGCGGGAGCTCAGATACGCAGTATTTT. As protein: CSVVSGSSDTQYF.

The CDR3 region is CASSPTSGPYEQYF. DNA for the CDR3: TGTGCCAGCAGCCCGACTAGCGGCCCCTACGAGCAGTACTTC. V is TRBV7-9 and J is TRBJ2-7; 9 bases are a match to TRBD2. CDR1 is SEHNR, CDR2 FQNEAQ, per germline (reference sequence). CDR3 length: 14 residues. V was clipped by 5 bases and J by 2 bases; unmatched bases: 4. Together with reference TRBV7-9 and TRBJ2-7, the CDR3 gives the full variable domain: DTGVSQNPRHKITKRGQNVTFRCDPISEHNRLYWYRQTLGQGPEFLTYFQNEAQLEKSRLLSDRFSAERPKGSFSTLEIQRTEQGDSAMYLCASSPTSGPYEQYFGPGTRLTVT.

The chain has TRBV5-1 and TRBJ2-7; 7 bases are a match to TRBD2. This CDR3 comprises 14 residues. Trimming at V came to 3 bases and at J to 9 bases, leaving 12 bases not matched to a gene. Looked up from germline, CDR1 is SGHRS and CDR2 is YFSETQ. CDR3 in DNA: TGCGCCAGCAGCTCCTTTCGCGGGAGCCACGGGCAGTACTTC. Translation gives CASSSFRGSHGQYF.

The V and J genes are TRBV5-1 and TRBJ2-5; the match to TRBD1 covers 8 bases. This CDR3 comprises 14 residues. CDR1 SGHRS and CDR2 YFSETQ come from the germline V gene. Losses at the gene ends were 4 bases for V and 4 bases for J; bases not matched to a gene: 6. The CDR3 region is CASSMDRVGETQYF. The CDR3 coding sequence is TGCGCCAGCAGCATGGACAGGGTGGGAGAGACCCAGTACTTC.

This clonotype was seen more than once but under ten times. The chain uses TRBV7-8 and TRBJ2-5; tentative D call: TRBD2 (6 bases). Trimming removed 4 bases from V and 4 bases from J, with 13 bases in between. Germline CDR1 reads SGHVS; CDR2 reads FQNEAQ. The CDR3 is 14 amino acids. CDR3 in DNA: TGTGCCAGCAGCTCCCGTGGCGGGGCAGAGACCCAGTACTTC. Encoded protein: CASSSRGGAETQYF.